The TCR beta chain under discussion was sequenced for a study of vaccination and CD4 T cells after COVID-19. Study summary: Stimulation of the cells used overlapping spike peptide pools from SARS-CoV-2 and from the common cold coronaviruses HCoV-NL63, HCoV-OC43 and HCoV-229E.

Study findings and constraints: Apart from involving relatively few convalescent patients, the work omitted early post-infection timepoints.

The treatment here: approximately 11-day PBMC culture with coronavirus spike peptide pools or control peptides (ViraFEST assay). First, ViraFEST expanded antigen-specific T cells with peptide pools, and next it sequenced the TCRs. Cells received half-medium changes with fresh IL-2 medium on days 3 and 7. With the Oncomine TCR Beta short-read assay, DNA from cultured CD4+ T cells was sequenced. TCRdb re-analysed the PCR reads in MiXCR, keeping a single row per CDR3 protein. The sample carries 10,000 to 15,000 distinct CDR3 sequences, 61% recorded once. Regarding this clonotype: Its cognate antigen is unknown.

CDR1 and CDR2 from the germline V gene are SGHDN and FVKESK. The germline V and J ends were trimmed by 5 bases and 3 bases, with 17 bases remaining between them. The CDR3 covers 15 residues. The specimen was CD4+ T cells from blood, cultured in vitro. J is TRBJ2-7 and V is TRBV14; D is ambiguous. This sequence originates from a human donor who had recovered from COVID-19. The CDR3 here is CASSAGPVRFYEQYF. In DNA, the CDR3 is TGTGCCAGCAGCGCTGGGCCCGTCAGATTCTACGAGCAGTACTTC.